The entry below gives a single T cell receptor beta chain sequence along with its context. The sample comes from a study of blood T cell repertoires in COVID-19. Germline V gene data show CDR1 as SGHDT and CDR2 as YYEEEE. The germline V and J ends were trimmed by 0 bases and 2 bases, with 8 bases remaining between them. This CDR3 has 14 residues. Data came from immunoSEQ multiplex PCR; TCRdb stores just in-frame clones and leaves some out. Of approximately 210,000 clones listed, approximately 82% are singletons. The TCR comes from a man between 35 and 55 years old who had recovered from COVID-19. The J gene is TRBJ1-2, the V gene TRBV5-6; D not certain. The specimen was PBMCs or T cells enriched from blood (not recorded which). CDR3 DNA: TGTGCCAGCAGCTTGGAGCGGGGAAACTATGGCTACACCTTC. Translation gives CASSLERGNYGYTF.